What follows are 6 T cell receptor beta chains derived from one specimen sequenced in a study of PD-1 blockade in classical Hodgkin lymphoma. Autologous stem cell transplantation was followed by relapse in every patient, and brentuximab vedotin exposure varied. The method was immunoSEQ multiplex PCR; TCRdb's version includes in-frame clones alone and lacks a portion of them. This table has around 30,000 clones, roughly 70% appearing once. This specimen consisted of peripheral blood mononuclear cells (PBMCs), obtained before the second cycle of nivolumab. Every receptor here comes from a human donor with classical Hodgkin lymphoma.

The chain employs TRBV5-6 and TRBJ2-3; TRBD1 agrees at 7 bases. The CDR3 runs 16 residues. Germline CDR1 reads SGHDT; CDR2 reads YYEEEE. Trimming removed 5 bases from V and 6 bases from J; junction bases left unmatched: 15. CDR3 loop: CASRRGQEIFTDTQYF. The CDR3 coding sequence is TGTGCCAGCAGGCGTGGACAGGAGATTTTTACGGATACGCAGTATTTT. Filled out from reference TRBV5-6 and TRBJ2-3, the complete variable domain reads DAGVTQSPTHLIKTRGQQVTLRCSPKSGHDTVSWYQQALGQGPQFIFQYYEEEERQRGNFPDRFSGHQFPNYSSELNVNALLLGDSALYLCASRRGQEIFTDTQYFGPGTRLTVL.

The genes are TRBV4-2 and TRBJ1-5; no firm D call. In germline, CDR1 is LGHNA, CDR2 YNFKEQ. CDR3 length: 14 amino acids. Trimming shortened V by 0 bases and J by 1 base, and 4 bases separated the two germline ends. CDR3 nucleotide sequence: TGTGCCAGCAGCCAAGACGGGAGCAATCAGCCCCAGCATTTT. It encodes CASSQDGSNQPQHF.

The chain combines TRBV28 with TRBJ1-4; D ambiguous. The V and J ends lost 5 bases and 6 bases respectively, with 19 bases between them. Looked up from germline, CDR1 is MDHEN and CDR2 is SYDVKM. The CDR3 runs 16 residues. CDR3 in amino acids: CASSPAAGVGDEKLFF. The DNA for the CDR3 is TGTGCCAGCAGTCCGGCTGCAGGAGTAGGTGATGAAAAACTGTTTTTT.

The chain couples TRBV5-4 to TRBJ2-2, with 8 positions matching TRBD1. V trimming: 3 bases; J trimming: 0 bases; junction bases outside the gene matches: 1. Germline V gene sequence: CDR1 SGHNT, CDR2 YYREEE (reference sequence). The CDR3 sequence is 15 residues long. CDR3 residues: CASSSDRANTGELFF. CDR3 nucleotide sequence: TGTGCCAGCAGCTCGGACAGGGCGAACACCGGGGAGCTGTTTTTT.

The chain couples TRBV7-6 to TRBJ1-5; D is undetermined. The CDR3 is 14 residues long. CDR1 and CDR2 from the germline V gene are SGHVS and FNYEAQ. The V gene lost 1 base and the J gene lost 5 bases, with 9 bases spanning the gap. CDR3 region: CASSLGGRDQPQHF. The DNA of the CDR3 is TGTGCCAGCAGCTTAGGCGGGAGGGATCAGCCCCAGCATTTT.

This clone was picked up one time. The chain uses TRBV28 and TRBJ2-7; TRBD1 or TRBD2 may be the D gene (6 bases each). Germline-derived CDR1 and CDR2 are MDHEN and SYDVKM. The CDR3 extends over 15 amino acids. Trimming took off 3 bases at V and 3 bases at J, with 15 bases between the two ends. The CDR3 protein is CASSFTGARSYEQYF. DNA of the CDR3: TGTGCCAGCAGTTTTACGGGGGCGCGAAGCTACGAGCAGTACTTC.